This TCR beta chain originates from a study of blood T cell repertoires in COVID-19. Study-level background: Samples representing acute and convalescent COVID-19 were sourced from the United States, Italy and Spain. T cells, B-cell-depleted T cells, or PBMCs provided the cDNA or gDNA that served as material.

Study processing details: It was from reference gene primer amplification that nucleated cell counts were estimated. The repertoire was sequenced with immunoSEQ multiplex PCR; TCRdb's copy has only in-frame clones and lacks some. The V and J calls and clone size were taken over from that table, and D and trimming were inferred from the DNA. The table has under 300,000 clones, roughly 80% seen once. CDR3 length: 13 residues. The ends lost 5 bases at V and 3 bases at J; junction bases unmatched: 4. Germline CDR1 is LNHDA and CDR2 is SQIVND (reference sequence). The specimen was peripheral blood. The rearrangement links TRBV19 to TRBJ2-7, with TRBD1 matching 7 bases. The source of this sequence is a woman younger than 35 with acute or convalescent COVID-19. CDR3 amino acids: CASSRDSFYEQYF. The DNA for the CDR3 is TGTGCCAGTAGTCGGGACAGCTTCTACGAGCAGTACTTC.